These T cell receptor beta chains were read from a single sample in a study of cytomegalovirus exposure and HLA in healthy donors. The repertoire was sequenced with immunoSEQ multiplex PCR; TCRdb's copy has only in-frame clones and lacks some. Among more than 95,000 clones listed, 70% to 80% were seen once. Material: PBMCs. The receptors stem from a woman between 18 and 29 years old in good health and CMV-seronegative. CDR3s include the opening cysteine and the closing phenylalanine or tryptophan. The order of the fields is V gene, clone size, D gene, J gene, CDR3 protein, CDR3 DNA. The D gene is left open where the match is weak. Part of the rows lack a size; the others show once, few, many or a class for expanded clones.

v_gene: TRBV6-1; abundance: .; d_gene: .; j_gene: TRBJ1-5; CDR3aa: CASSPRTRGNQPQHF; CDR3nt: TGTGCCAGCAGTCCCCGAACCCGGGGCAATCAGCCCCAGCATTTT
v_gene: TRBV15; abundance: .; d_gene: TRBD1; j_gene: TRBJ1-2; CDR3aa: CATSRDLAGGGSNYGYTF; CDR3nt: TGTGCCACCAGCAGAGATCTCGCAGGGGGAGGCTCTAACTATGGCTACACCTTC
v_gene: TRBV28; abundance: .; d_gene: TRBD1; j_gene: TRBJ1-1; CDR3aa: CASSPGTENTEAFF; CDR3nt: TGTGCCAGCAGTCCGGGGACAGAGAACACTGAAGCTTTCTTT
v_gene: TRBV7-9; abundance: .; d_gene: .; j_gene: TRBJ1-2; CDR3aa: CASSFPQGYGYTF; CDR3nt: TGTGCCAGCAGCTTCCCCCAGGGCTATGGCTACACCTTC
v_gene: TRBV7-3; abundance: .; d_gene: .; j_gene: TRBJ1-1; CDR3aa: CASSPQGQGTEAFF; CDR3nt: TGTGCCAGCAGCCCGCAGGGGCAAGGGACTGAAGCTTTCTTT
v_gene: TRBV28; abundance: .; d_gene: .; j_gene: TRBJ1-5; CDR3aa: CASRSGRGWQPQHF; CDR3nt: TGTGCCAGCAGGTCCGGGAGGGGATGGCAGCCCCAGCATTTT
v_gene: TRBV28; abundance: few; d_gene: .; j_gene: TRBJ2-3; CDR3aa: CASSLGRDTQYF; CDR3nt: TGTGCCAGCAGTTTGGGGAGGGATACGCAGTATTTT
v_gene: TRBV9; abundance: few; d_gene: .; j_gene: TRBJ1-4; CDR3aa: CASSSLSGTNEKLFF; CDR3nt: TGTGCCAGCAGCTCCCTGTCGGGGACTAATGAAAAACTGTTTTTT
v_gene: TRBV19; abundance: few; d_gene: TRBD1; j_gene: TRBJ1-6; CDR3aa: CATDRGDNSPLHF; CDR3nt: TGTGCCACTGACAGGGGGGATAATTCACCCCTCCACTTT
v_gene: TRBV7-2; abundance: .; d_gene: .; j_gene: TRBJ1-6; CDR3aa: CASSFQGTNSPLHF; CDR3nt: TGTGCCAGCAGCTTCCAGGGAACCAATTCACCCCTCCACTTT
v_gene: TRBV7-2; abundance: .; d_gene: .; j_gene: TRBJ2-7; CDR3aa: CASSFFHRGGDHYEQYF; CDR3nt: TGTGCCAGCAGCTTTTTCCACCGGGGCGGGGACCACTACGAGCAGTACTTC
v_gene: TRBV6-6; abundance: few; d_gene: .; j_gene: TRBJ1-1; CDR3aa: CASSSLDSEAFF; CDR3nt: TGTGCCAGCAGCTCCCTGGACAGTGAAGCTTTCTTT
v_gene: TRBV28; abundance: .; d_gene: TRBD2; j_gene: TRBJ2-1; CDR3aa: CASSLTASGVGFF; CDR3nt: TGTGCCAGCAGTTTAACAGCTAGCGGGGTAGGATTCTTC
v_gene: TRBV30; abundance: .; d_gene: .; j_gene: TRBJ2-3; CDR3aa: CAFGAGAGDTQYF; CDR3nt: TGTGCCTTCGGAGCGGGCGCTGGAGATACGCAGTATTTT
v_gene: TRBV27; abundance: .; d_gene: .; j_gene: TRBJ1-1; CDR3aa: CATVGIPSNTEAFF; CDR3nt: TGTGCCACCGTTGGAATCCCTAGCAACACTGAAGCTTTCTTT
v_gene: TRBV28; abundance: .; d_gene: .; j_gene: TRBJ1-2; CDR3aa: CASSLLSYPYGYTF; CDR3nt: TGTGCCAGCAGTTTATTGTCCTACCCCTATGGCTACACCTTC
v_gene: TRBV7-2; abundance: .; d_gene: .; j_gene: TRBJ1-1; CDR3aa: CASSLAVLTAWAFF; CDR3nt: TGTGCCAGCAGCTTAGCTGTTTTGACAGCCTGGGCTTTCTTT
v_gene: TRBV19; abundance: .; d_gene: TRBD1; j_gene: TRBJ1-1; CDR3aa: CTSSISVGQGGTEAFF; CDR3nt: TGTACCAGTAGCATAAGCGTTGGACAGGGAGGGACTGAAGCTTTCTTT
v_gene: TRBV5-4; abundance: .; d_gene: .; j_gene: TRBJ1-1; CDR3aa: CASSLQENTEAFF; CDR3nt: TGTGCCAGCAGCCTACAGGAGAACACTGAAGCTTTCTTT
v_gene: TRBV19; abundance: .; d_gene: .; j_gene: TRBJ2-6; CDR3aa: CASSTRPGVLTF; CDR3nt: TGTGCCAGTAGTACTCGTCCGGGGGTCCTGACTTTC
v_gene: TRBV4-2; abundance: .; d_gene: .; j_gene: TRBJ1-6; CDR3aa: CATLQDPSSYNSPLHF; CDR3nt: TGTGCCACTTTACAGGACCCGAGCTCCTATAATTCACCCCTCCACTTT
v_gene: TRBV25-1; abundance: few; d_gene: .; j_gene: TRBJ1-6; CDR3aa: CASSEWGRENSPLHF; CDR3nt: TGTGCCAGCAGTGAATGGGGGCGGGAGAATTCACCCCTCCACTTT
v_gene: TRBV27; abundance: .; d_gene: .; j_gene: TRBJ1-2; CDR3aa: CASSPGGGRGGYTF; CDR3nt: TGTGCCAGCAGTCCCGGGGGGGGGAGAGGTGGCTACACCTTC
v_gene: TRBV5-6; abundance: .; d_gene: TRBD2; j_gene: TRBJ2-3; CDR3aa: CASSLSLLRGARDTQYF; CDR3nt: TGTGCCAGCAGCTTGTCTCTGTTGCGGGGGGCCCGAGATACGCAGTATTTT
v_gene: TRBV4-2; abundance: .; d_gene: TRBD1; j_gene: TRBJ2-2; CDR3aa: CASSQPGQTNTGELFF; CDR3nt: TGTGCCAGCAGCCAACCGGGACAGACAAACACCGGGGAGCTGTTTTTT
v_gene: TRBV19; abundance: once; d_gene: .; j_gene: TRBJ1-1; CDR3aa: CASSIGPTDTEAFF; CDR3nt: TGTGCCAGTAGTATTGGCCCGACTGACACTGAAGCTTTCTTT
v_gene: TRBV5-1; abundance: .; d_gene: TRBD2; j_gene: TRBJ2-7; CDR3aa: CASSLGGGEEQYF; CDR3nt: TGCGCCAGCAGCTTAGGCGGGGGGGAAGAGCAGTACTTC